Listed here are 6 T cell receptor beta chains from one sample, sequenced in a study of blood T cell repertoires in COVID-19. Sequencing used immunoSEQ multiplex PCR; TCRdb keeps in-frame clones, though not all of them. The profile covers fewer than 600,000 clones, with 89% appearing a single time and over 0.7% taken by the ten largest. The sample taken for sequencing was peripheral blood. These receptors were obtained from a man aged 18 to 30 with COVID-19, enrolled during active disease.

This rearrangement joins TRBV11-3 to TRBJ2-1; 11 bases align to TRBD2. With 3 bases clipped from V and 7 bases from J, the junction kept 5 bases outside the gene matches. From germline, CDR1 is SGHNT and CDR2 YENEEA. The CDR3 length is 15 residues. The CDR3 nucleotides read TGTGCCAGCAGCTTTAGCGGGGGGGCATCTAATGAGCAGTTCTTC. This codes for CASSFSGGASNEQFF.

The rearrangement links TRBV27 to TRBJ2-3; a weak D match, TRBD2 (5 bases). Germline values: CDR1 MNHEY, CDR2 SMNVEV (reference sequence). This CDR3 is 13 amino acids long. With 3 bases removed from V and 3 bases from J, the gap between germline ends came to 7 bases. In nucleotides, the CDR3 is TGTGCCAGCAGTTTTCGGGAAACAGATACGCAGTATTTT. Translated: CASSFRETDTQYF.

V and J are TRBV3-1 (or the pseudogene TRBV3-2) and TRBJ1-2; TRBD1 matches 9 bases. The CDR3 is 16 amino acids. From germline, CDR1 is LGHDT and CDR2 YNNKEL (reference sequence). The junction had 12 bases not matched to a gene; V was cut back by 4 bases and J by 6 bases. The chain's CDR3 is CASSLSTGGRQNGYTF. In DNA, the CDR3 is TGTGCCAGCAGCCTATCTACAGGGGGCCGGCAAAATGGCTACACCTTC.

The CDR3 bases are TGTGCCAGCAGCCTTGGCCCCGCGGCTTTTGGCTACACCTTC. It is translated as CASSLGPAAFGYTF. The chain uses TRBV3-1 (or the pseudogene TRBV3-2) and TRBJ1-2; D ambiguous. Deletions cut 4 bases from V and 7 bases from J, with 16 bases between. Germline CDR1 reads LGHDT; CDR2 reads YNNKEL (reference sequence). This CDR3 has 14 residues.

The rearrangement joins TRBV19 to TRBJ1-1; 9 bases agree with TRBD1. Germline V gene lookup returns CDR1 LNHDA and CDR2 SQIVND (reference sequence). This CDR3 spans 14 amino acids. V was clipped by 10 bases and J by 1 base; unmatched bases: 7. CDR3 bases: TGTGCCACCCGACCGGGACAGGGGAACACTGAAGCTTTCTTT. This sequence encodes CATRPGQGNTEAFF.

The chain recombines TRBV6-5 with TRBJ1-5; no reliable D call. The germline V gene has CDR1 MNHEY and CDR2 SVGAGI. V was pared by 8 bases and J by 1 base, with 6 bases between. CDR3 length: 12 amino acids. CDR3 in amino acids: CASQVSNQPQHF. CDR3 in DNA: TGTGCCAGCCAGGTGAGCAATCAGCCCCAGCATTTT.